This T cell receptor beta chain was identified during a study of beta chain features in type 1 diabetes. Investigators reverse transcribed all isolated RNA, so they sequenced expressed TCRB transcripts. Using immunoSEQ multiplex PCR, the repertoire was profiled, and TCRdb retains in-frame clones only, with some absent. The sample consists of 450,000 to 600,000 clones, 30% of them appearing once. This CDR3 region has 10 residues. In germline, CDR1 is LNHDA, CDR2 SQIVND (reference sequence). V dropped 8 bases and J dropped 4 bases, with 3 bases sitting between them. Sequenced input: naive CD4+ T cells from blood. The chain has TRBV19 and TRBJ2-1; D remains ambiguous. The source of this sequence is a man in his late teens or twenties in good health. Here the CDR3 reads CASGYNEQFF. DNA of the CDR3: TGTGCCAGTGGGTACAATGAGCAGTTCTTC. The whole variable domain, filled in from reference TRBV19 and TRBJ2-1, reads DGGITQSPKYLFRKEGQNVTLSCEQNLNHDAMYWYRQDPGQGLRLIYYSQIVNDFQKGDIAEGYSVSREKKESFPLTVTSAQKNPTAFYLCASGYNEQFFGPGTRLTVL.